This T cell receptor (beta chain) stems from a study of Ad26.COV2.S vaccination and SARS-CoV-2 variants. Germline-derived CDR1 and CDR2 are MGHRA and YSYEKL. Trimming cost V 0 bases and J 2 bases, with 14 bases left between them. The CDR3 contains 17 residues. Sequencing was performed with immunoSEQ multiplex PCR; in TCRdb, only in-frame clones are kept and a portion is missing. This table has roughly 420,000 clones, roughly 90% appearing once. As to treatment: some 19 received Ad26.COV2.S at low or high dose, single or two shots; about 5 received placebo; per-sample allocation not given. Day 63 following the first vaccine or placebo injection was when the samples were taken.

The receptor was derived from a person aged 18-65 years who received the Ad26.COV2.S COVID-19 vaccine or a placebo. The chain recombines TRBV4-1 with TRBJ1-3; D perhaps matches TRBD1 (5 bases). The material was peripheral blood, obtained in a trial of Ad26.COV2.S vaccine versus placebo. This chain's CDR3 is CASSQDFAGLAGNTIYF. The DNA for the CDR3 is TGCGCCAGCAGCCAAGATTTTGCGGGGCTCGCTGGAAACACCATATATTTT.